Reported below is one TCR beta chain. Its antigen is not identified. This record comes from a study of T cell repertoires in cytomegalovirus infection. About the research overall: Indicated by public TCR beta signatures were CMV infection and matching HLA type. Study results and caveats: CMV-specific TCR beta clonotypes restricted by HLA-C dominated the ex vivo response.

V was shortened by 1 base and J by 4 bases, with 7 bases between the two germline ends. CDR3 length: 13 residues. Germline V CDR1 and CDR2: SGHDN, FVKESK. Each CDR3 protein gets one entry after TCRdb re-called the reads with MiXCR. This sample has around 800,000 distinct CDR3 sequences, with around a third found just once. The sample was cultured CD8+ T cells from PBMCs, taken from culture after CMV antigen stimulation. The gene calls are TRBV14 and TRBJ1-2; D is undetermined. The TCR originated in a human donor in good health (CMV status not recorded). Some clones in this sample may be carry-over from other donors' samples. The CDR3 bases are TGTGCCAGCAGCCAAGGTGGATTCTATGGCTACACCTTC. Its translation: CASSQGGFYGYTF.